This TCR beta chain was retrieved from a study of blood T cell repertoires in COVID-19. Study details: Acute and convalescent COVID-19 samples came from the United States, Italy and Spain.

Per the original data handling: Scientists estimated how many nucleated cells there were by amplifying reference gene primers. Measured with immunoSEQ multiplex PCR; TCRdb has only the in-frame clones, and not every one. The D gene and trimming were derived from the DNA, and the V and J assignments and clone size from that table. The data contain hundreds of thousands of clones, about 87% of them seen just once; the ten biggest clones take up 1.6%. Adults between roughly 18 and 89 years of age took part from about two dozen US areas. Researchers sorted participants into cohorts using their self-reported clinical history. There are 14 residues in the CDR3. Germline V gene data show CDR1 as LNHNV and CDR2 as YYDKDF (reference sequence). With 3 bases removed from V and 1 base from J, the gap between germline ends came to 8 bases.

The gene calls are TRBV15 and TRBJ2-3; tentative D call: TRBD1 (5 bases). This sequence was found in a woman in her forties or fifties who had recovered from COVID-19. The specimen sequenced was PBMCs or T cells enriched from blood (not recorded which). CDR3 coding DNA: TGTGCCACCAGCAGGGGGCCCGGCACAGATACGCAGTATTTT. The encoded protein is CATSRGPGTDTQYF.